The clone carrying this T cell receptor (beta chain) was counted at least ten times. In building TCR beta libraries, iRepertoire HTBI primers were used together with Arm-PCR of CDR3 regions. A single record per CDR3 protein comes from TCRdb applying MiXCR to the multiplex PCR reads. The data show some 460,000 distinct CDR3 sequences, around 15% seen once. From germline, CDR1 is SGHAT and CDR2 FQNNGV. V lost 9 bases to trimming and J lost 2 bases, with 17 bases between them. The CDR3 sequence is 15 residues long. The sample's time point: newly diagnosed GD, antithyroid drugs for less than 3 months. PBMC RNA was the source of the TCR library. The data stem from a study of regulatory T cells in long-lasting Graves disease. Another study also made use of these data, one on T cells in Graves' hyperthyroidism and ophthalmopathy. According to that study: Researchers report that a 13 V-J model separated ophthalmopathy from stable hyperthyroidism.

The sample here was peripheral blood mononuclear cells (PBMCs), taken at new diagnosis, from a patient treated with antithyroid drugs. This sequence was found in a man aged 35-49 years with Graves disease. The chain employs TRBV11-2 and TRBJ1-3; tentatively, D is TRBD1 (5 bases). The CDR3 reads CASGVLGVAGNTIYF. In DNA form, the CDR3 reads TGTGCCAGTGGGGTGTTGGGGGTCGCTGGAAACACCATATATTTT.